Listed here are 20 T cell receptor beta chains from one sample, sequenced in a study of blood T cell repertoires in COVID-19 (dated by TCRdb to 2019 to 2021). The library came from the immunoSEQ multiplex PCR assay. The clones in this table, taken by TCRdb from immuneACCESS, are in-frame only. Not every clone is retained; where verified, under half of the shortfall comes from an unresolved V gene, and the cause of the rest is unknown. This sample lists roughly 240,000 clones; almost 85% were detected once. Approximately 9.6% of the sample rests with the top ten. Sequenced: PBMCs or T cells enriched from blood (not recorded which). These receptors were taken from a woman aged 45-60 years with acute COVID-19.

This chain connects TRBV2 to TRBJ1-1, with 9 nucleotides matching TRBD1. The V gene end was trimmed by 6 bases and the J gene end by 0 bases; junction bases not matched to a gene: 5. Germline V CDR1 and CDR2: SNHLY, FYNNEI. The CDR3 covers 15 residues. The CDR3 region has the DNA TGTGCCAGCAGCAAGGGACAGGGTTTGAACACTGAAGCTTTCTTT. Translated: CASSKGQGLNTEAFF.

This clone was found once. V gene TRBV19 combines with J gene TRBJ1-4, with D uncertain. The germline gives CDR1 LNHDA, CDR2 SQIVND (reference sequence). V lost 4 bases and J 5 bases, leaving 8 bases between the germline ends. The CDR3 sequence is 13 residues long. For the CDR3, the DNA is TGTGCCAGTAGTAAGACAATCAATGAAAAACTGTTTTTT. This encodes CASSKTINEKLFF.

The genes are TRBV19 and TRBJ2-3, with D possibly matching TRBD2 (6 bases). The CDR3 sequence is 12 residues long. V was trimmed by 7 bases and J by 3 bases, leaving 8 bases between them. Germline CDR1 reads LNHDA; CDR2 reads SQIVND (reference sequence). The CDR3: CASKTSTDTQYF. The CDR3 coding sequence is TGTGCCAGTAAGACTAGTACAGATACGCAGTATTTT. The full variable domain, with the rest looked up from reference TRBV19 and TRBJ2-3, is DGGITQSPKYLFRKEGQNVTLSCEQNLNHDAMYWYRQDPGQGLRLIYYSQIVNDFQKGDIAEGYSVSREKKESFPLTVTSAQKNPTAFYLCASKTSTDTQYFGPGTRLTVL.

The chain employs TRBV4-2 and TRBJ2-7; 7 bases align to TRBD1. The germline V gene has CDR1 LGHNA and CDR2 YNFKEQ. CDR3 size: 15 residues. V shed 0 bases, J shed 3 bases, and the junction held 5 bases outside the gene matches. CDR3 loop: CASSQDGTEFYEQYF. The CDR3 DNA sequence: TGTGCCAGCAGCCAAGATGGGACAGAGTTCTACGAGCAGTACTTC.

This clone has only one observation. This chain links TRBV9 with TRBJ2-3; 11 bases line up with TRBD2. The germline V gene has CDR1 SGDLS and CDR2 YYNGEE. CDR3 length: 15 residues. V gave up 5 bases and J gave up 4 bases; unmatched junction bases: 6. The CDR3 DNA reads TGTGCCAGCAGGGCCGGGACTAGCGGCCCAGATACGCAGTATTTT. Amino acid sequence: CASRAGTSGPDTQYF.

The chain combines TRBV20-1 with TRBJ1-2, with unresolved D. The germline gives CDR1 DFQATT, CDR2 SNEGSKA (reference sequence). The CDR3 is made up of 12 amino acids. Trimming took 3 bases from V and 7 from J, leaving 12 bases between them. The CDR3 nucleotides read TGCAGTGCTAGTATTGGAGTGGGTGGCTACACCTTC. It encodes CSASIGVGGYTF.

This sequence joins TRBV30 and TRBJ1-3; possible D gene TRBD1, 6 bases. Germline V gives CDR1 GTSNPN, CDR2 SVGIG (reference sequence). The ends were cut back, 0 bases at V and 2 bases at J, with 8 bases in the middle. This CDR3 contains 14 residues. In DNA, the CDR3 is TGTGCCTGGAGTGTGTCAGGGGCTGGAAACACCATATATTTT. Its protein is CAWSVSGAGNTIYF.

J is TRBJ2-3 and V is TRBV2; 12 positions match TRBD2. CDR3 length equals 18 residues. With 5 bases clipped from V and 2 bases from J, the junction kept 11 bases outside the gene matches. Per germline, CDR1 SNHLY and CDR2 FYNNEI. In DNA, the CDR3 is TGTGCCAGCAGTACTCCGGGACTAGCGGGCCCAACCACAGATACGCAGTATTTT. Its protein is CASSTPGLAGPTTDTQYF.

The chain joins TRBV5-1 to TRBJ2-6, with D tentatively TRBD1 (6 bases). V was pared by 5 bases and J by 0 bases, with 6 bases between. The V gene's germline CDR1 is SGHRS and CDR2 YFSETQ. The CDR3 loop spans 14 amino acids. The CDR3 sequence: CASRQGSGANVLTF. The CDR3 nucleotides read TGCGCCAGCAGACAGGGCTCTGGGGCCAACGTCCTGACTTTC.

This clone is a singleton in its sample. This chain joins TRBV7-2 and TRBJ1-3; no clear D gene. V shed 1 base and J shed 2 bases, with 12 bases lying between them. This CDR3 is 16 amino acids long. Germline V gene lookup returns CDR1 SGHTA and CDR2 FQGNSA. The DNA for the CDR3 is TGTGCCAGCAGCTTAGTAGGTGCGGTAGCTGGAAACACCATATATTTT. It translates to CASSLVGAVAGNTIYF. The whole variable domain, filled in from reference TRBV7-2 and TRBJ1-3, reads GAGVSQSPSNKVTEKGKDVELRCDPISGHTALYWYRQSLGQGLEFLIYFQGNSAPDKSGLPSDRFSAERTGGSVSTLTIQRTQQEDSAVYLCASSLVGAVAGNTIYFGEGSWLTVV.

The V gene is TRBV11-3, the J gene TRBJ2-3; 8 bases fit TRBD2. This CDR3 is 15 amino acids long. CDR1 is SGHNT and CDR2 is YENEEA in the germline V gene. V lost 2 bases, J lost 5 bases, and 6 bases stayed unmatched. For the CDR3, the DNA is TGTGCCAGCAGCTTATCGGGGGGGCGAAGAGATACGCAGTATTTT. Translated, it gives CASSLSGGRRDTQYF.

The chain joins TRBV11-3 to TRBJ1-1; tentatively, D is TRBD1 (6 bases). There are 14 residues in the CDR3. The V end lost 3 bases, the J end lost 4 bases, and 12 bases lay between the germline ends. CDR1 and CDR2 (germline): SGHNT, YENEEA. The DNA for the CDR3 is TGTGCCAGCAGCTTCGCAGGGGAGAGCACTGAAGCTTTCTTT. Translated, it gives CASSFAGESTEAFF.

This chain uses TRBV13 with TRBJ1-2; D perhaps matches TRBD1 (5 bases). V lost 0 bases to trimming and J lost 4 bases, with 12 bases between them. Germline V lookup: CDR1 PRHDT, CDR2 FYEKMQ (reference sequence). The CDR3 consists of 15 residues. The CDR3 spells CASSLGRGTGYGYTF. CDR3 nucleotide sequence: TGTGCCAGCAGCTTAGGCCGCGGGACGGGCTATGGCTACACCTTC. Full variable domain (outside the CDR3, taken from reference TRBV13 and TRBJ1-2): AAGVIQSPRHLIKEKRETATLKCYPIPRHDTVYWYQQGPGQDPQFLISFYEKMQSDKGSIPDRFSAQQFSDYHSELNMSSLELGDSALYFCASSLGRGTGYGYTFGSGTRLTVV.

The J gene is TRBJ1-6, the V gene TRBV5-4; the match to TRBD1 covers 9 bases. This CDR3 is 15 amino acids long. V trimming: 3 bases; J trimming: 7 bases; junction bases outside the gene matches: 5. The germline V gene has CDR1 SGHNT and CDR2 YYREEE (reference sequence). CDR3 DNA sequence: TGTGCCAGCAGCTCCCAGACAGGGGGAAATTCACCCCTCCACTTT. It yields the protein CASSSQTGGNSPLHF.

The rearrangement links TRBV19 to TRBJ2-5; 9 nucleotides agree with TRBD2. CDR3 length equals 14 residues. The ends lost 7 bases at V and 4 bases at J; junction bases unmatched: 7. Germline values: CDR1 LNHDA, CDR2 SQIVND (reference sequence). The CDR3 here is CASMASGVGETQYF. The DNA for the CDR3 is TGTGCCAGTATGGCTAGCGGGGTAGGAGAGACCCAGTACTTC.

The chain employs TRBV5-1 and TRBJ2-1; D is unclear. V lost 0 bases and J lost 5, with 15 bases in between. This CDR3 comprises 16 residues. Germline CDR1 is SGHRS and CDR2 is YFSETQ. The CDR3 bases are TGCGCCAGCAGCTTGGCCGGTCTGGGCGTGCACAATGAGCAGTTCTTC. It translates to CASSLAGLGVHNEQFF.

The V gene is TRBV7-9, the J gene TRBJ1-1; D not certain. Germline assignment: CDR1 SEHNR and CDR2 FQNEAQ (reference sequence). This CDR3 has 15 amino acids. V lost 1 base, J lost 4 bases, and 13 bases lay in between. This CDR3 is CASSLERGWGTEAFF. CDR3 nucleotides: TGTGCCAGCAGCTTAGAGCGGGGTTGGGGCACTGAAGCTTTCTTT.

V usage is TRBV15 and J usage is TRBJ1-5; 7 nucleotides line up with TRBD1. The CDR3 length is 16 residues. The germline gives CDR1 LNHNV, CDR2 YYDKDF (reference sequence). Unmatched junction bases numbered 6, after V lost 0 bases and J lost 4 bases. The CDR3 loop reads CATSRDRPGGNQPQHF. CDR3 nucleotides: TGTGCCACCAGCAGAGATCGTCCAGGGGGAAATCAGCCCCAGCATTTT.

This chain uses TRBV5-1 with TRBJ2-2, with 11 bases matching TRBD1. CDR3 length equals 16 residues. The germline V gene has CDR1 SGHRS and CDR2 YFSETQ. V trimming: 4 bases; J trimming: 4 bases; junction bases outside the gene matches: 6. CDR3 loop: CASSPRTGGTTGELFF. The CDR3 bases are TGCGCCAGCAGCCCACGGACAGGGGGCACCACCGGGGAGCTGTTTTTT.

V is TRBV10-3 and J is TRBJ2-2; the D is unclear. CDR1 and CDR2 from the germline V gene are ENHRY and SYGVKD. The CDR3 loop spans 15 amino acids. V lost 0 bases, J lost 4 bases, and 9 bases lay in between. The CDR3 DNA is TGTGCCATCAGTGAGTCGACACACACCACCGGGGAGCTGTTTTTT. This gives the protein CAISESTHTTGELFF.